This paragraph covers one T cell receptor (beta chain) sequence. This CDR3 is built from 15 residues. The germline gives CDR1 LNHDA, CDR2 SQIVND (reference sequence). With V trimmed by 5 bases and J by 6 bases, 13 bases remained unmatched. This specimen comes from a study of early T cells in non-severe SARS-CoV-2 infection. Individual cDNA molecules were tagged with unique molecular identifiers, the study reported. Via MiXCR, TCRdb re-called the 5' RACE reads, giving one row per CDR3 protein. Here the sample spans about 100,000 distinct CDR3 sequences, approximately 13% being singletons. This clonotype was obtained from an adult who was a healthcare worker with PCR-confirmed SARS-CoV-2 infection or an uninfected control (not recorded which). The sample consisted of whole blood. The chain couples TRBV19 to TRBJ2-7; 7 bases align to TRBD1. The CDR3 sequence: CASSQYRGRSAEQYF. The CDR3 DNA follows: TGTGCCAGTAGTCAATACAGGGGCCGGTCCGCCGAGCAGTACTTC.